This TCR beta chain derives from a study of shared clonotypes between healthy human individuals. Points from the study as a whole: The researchers took only blood, and tissue repertoires probably look different. In having few donors, the study represented limited genetic and exposure-history diversity.

At a deep level, the assay was run. The table came from immunoSEQ multiplex PCR; TCRdb's copy has only in-frame clones and leaves some out. This sample carries some 2.1 million clones, about 95% of them seen once, and the ten largest clones take more than 0.1%. Comments on this clone: Its antigen is currently unknown. Other DNA sequences of this sample code for an identical CDR3.

Trimming removed 4 bases from V and 1 base from J, with 7 bases in between. Germline V gene sequence: CDR1 SNHLY, CDR2 FYNNEI. The CDR3 loop spans 13 amino acids. Sample: naive CD4+ T cells sorted from blood. The subset is: CD45RA+ positively selected. The chain couples TRBV2 to TRBJ2-5; D gene unclear. The receptor was derived from a man aged 18 to 29 in good health. Here the CDR3 DNA reads TGTGCCAGCAGTGGTGGTGGCCAAGAGACCCAGTACTTC. This encodes CASSGGGQETQYF.